This T cell receptor beta chain stems from a study of blood T cell repertoires in COVID-19. V gave up 3 bases and J gave up 8 bases, with 10 bases separating them. The CDR3 is made up of 12 amino acids. Germline CDR1 and CDR2: LNHDA and SQIVND (reference sequence). Only in-frame clones appear in the TCRdb table, and some are missing; sequencing was by immunoSEQ multiplex PCR. The sample shows 200,000 to 250,000 clones, around 81% of them seen only once. The TCR originated in a woman older than 75 with COVID-19, enrolled during active disease. The rearrangement links TRBV19 to TRBJ1-2; tentatively, D is TRBD1 (5 bases). The material sequenced was peripheral blood. The CDR3 loop is CASSIRGGGYTF. DNA of the CDR3: TGTGCCAGTAGTATCCGGGGGGGAGGCTACACCTTC.